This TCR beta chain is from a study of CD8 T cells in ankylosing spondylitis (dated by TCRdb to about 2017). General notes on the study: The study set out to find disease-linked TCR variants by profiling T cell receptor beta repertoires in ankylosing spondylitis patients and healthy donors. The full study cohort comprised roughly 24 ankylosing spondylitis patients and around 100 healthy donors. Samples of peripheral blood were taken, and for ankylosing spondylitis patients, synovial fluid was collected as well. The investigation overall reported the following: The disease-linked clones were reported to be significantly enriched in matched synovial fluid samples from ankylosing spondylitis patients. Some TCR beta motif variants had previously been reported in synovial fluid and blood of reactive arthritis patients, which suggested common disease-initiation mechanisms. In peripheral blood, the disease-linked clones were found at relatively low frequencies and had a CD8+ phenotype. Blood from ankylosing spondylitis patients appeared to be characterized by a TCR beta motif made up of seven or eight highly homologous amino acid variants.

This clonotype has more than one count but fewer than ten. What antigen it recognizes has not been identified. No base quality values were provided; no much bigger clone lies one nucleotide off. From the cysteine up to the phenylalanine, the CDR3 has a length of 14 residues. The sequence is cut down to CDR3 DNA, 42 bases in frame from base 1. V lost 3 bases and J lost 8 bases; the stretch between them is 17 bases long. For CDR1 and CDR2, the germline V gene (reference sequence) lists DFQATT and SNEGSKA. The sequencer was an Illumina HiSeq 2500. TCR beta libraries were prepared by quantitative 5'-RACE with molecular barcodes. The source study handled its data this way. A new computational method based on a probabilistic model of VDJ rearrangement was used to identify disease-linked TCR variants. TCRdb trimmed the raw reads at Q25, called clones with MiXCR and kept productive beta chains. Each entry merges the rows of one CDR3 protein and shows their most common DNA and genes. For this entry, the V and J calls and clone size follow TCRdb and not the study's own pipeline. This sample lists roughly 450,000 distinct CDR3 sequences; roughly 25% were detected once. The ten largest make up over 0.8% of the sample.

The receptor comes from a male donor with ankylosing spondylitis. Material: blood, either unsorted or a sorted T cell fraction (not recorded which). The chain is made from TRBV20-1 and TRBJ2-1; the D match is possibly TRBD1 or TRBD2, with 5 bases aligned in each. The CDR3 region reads CSARAGTPLDEQFF. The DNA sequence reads TGCAGTGCTAGGGCCGGGACCCCTTTGGATGAGCAGTTCTTC.